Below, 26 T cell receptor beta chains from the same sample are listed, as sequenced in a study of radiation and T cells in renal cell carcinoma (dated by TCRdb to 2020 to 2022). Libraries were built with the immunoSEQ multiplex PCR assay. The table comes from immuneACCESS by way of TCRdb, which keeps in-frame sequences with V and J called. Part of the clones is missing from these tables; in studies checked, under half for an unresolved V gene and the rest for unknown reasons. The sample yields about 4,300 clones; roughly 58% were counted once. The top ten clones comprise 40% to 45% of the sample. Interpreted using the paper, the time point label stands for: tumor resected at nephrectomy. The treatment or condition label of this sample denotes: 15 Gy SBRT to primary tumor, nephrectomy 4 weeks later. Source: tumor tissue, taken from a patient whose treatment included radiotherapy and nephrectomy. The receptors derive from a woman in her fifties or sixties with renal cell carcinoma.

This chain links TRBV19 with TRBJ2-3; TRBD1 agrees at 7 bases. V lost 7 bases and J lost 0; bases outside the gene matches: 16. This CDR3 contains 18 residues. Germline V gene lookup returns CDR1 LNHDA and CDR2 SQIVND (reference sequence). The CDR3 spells CASIATGRQDTSTDTQYF. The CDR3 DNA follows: TGTGCCAGTATAGCGACAGGGCGACAAGACACTAGCACAGATACGCAGTATTTT.

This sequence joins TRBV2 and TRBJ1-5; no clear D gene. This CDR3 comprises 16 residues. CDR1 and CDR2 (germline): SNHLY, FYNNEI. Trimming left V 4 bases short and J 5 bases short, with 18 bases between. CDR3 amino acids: CASSAETWTVDQPQHF. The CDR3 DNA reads TGTGCCAGCAGTGCCGAAACCTGGACCGTGGATCAGCCCCAGCATTTT.

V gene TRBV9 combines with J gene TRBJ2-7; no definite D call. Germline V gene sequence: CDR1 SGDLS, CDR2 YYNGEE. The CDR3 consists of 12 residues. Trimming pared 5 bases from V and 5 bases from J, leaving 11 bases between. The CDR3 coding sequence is TGTGCCAGCAGTTTTAGGTGGGACGAGCAGTACTTC. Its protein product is CASSFRWDEQYF.

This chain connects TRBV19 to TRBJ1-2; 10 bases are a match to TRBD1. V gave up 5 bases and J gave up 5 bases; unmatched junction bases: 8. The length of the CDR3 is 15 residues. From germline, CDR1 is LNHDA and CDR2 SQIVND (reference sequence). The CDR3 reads CASSPGTGAIYGYTF. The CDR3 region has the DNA TGTGCCAGTAGTCCCGGGACAGGGGCGATTTATGGCTACACCTTC. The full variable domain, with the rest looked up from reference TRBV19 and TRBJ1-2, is DGGITQSPKYLFRKEGQNVTLSCEQNLNHDAMYWYRQDPGQGLRLIYYSQIVNDFQKGDIAEGYSVSREKKESFPLTVTSAQKNPTAFYLCASSPGTGAIYGYTFGSGTRLTVV.

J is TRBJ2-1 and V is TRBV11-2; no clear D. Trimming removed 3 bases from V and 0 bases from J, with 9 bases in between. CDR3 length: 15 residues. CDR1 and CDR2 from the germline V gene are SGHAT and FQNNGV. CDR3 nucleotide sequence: TGTGCCAGCAGCTTTTTACTCAGCTCCTACAATGAGCAGTTCTTC. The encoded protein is CASSFLLSSYNEQFF. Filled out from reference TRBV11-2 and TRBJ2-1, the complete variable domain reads EAGVAQSPRYKIIEKRQSVAFWCNPISGHATLYWYQQILGQGPKLLIQFQNNGVVDDSQLPKDRFSAERLKGVDSTLKIQPAKLEDSAVYLCASSFLLSSYNEQFFGPGTRLTVL.

This chain's CDR3 is CASRAGLNGEQYF. Here the CDR3 DNA reads TGTGCCAGCAGGGCGGGCTTAAACGGCGAGCAGTACTTC. The rearrangement links TRBV2 to TRBJ2-7; the D gene is possibly TRBD2 (5 bases). The CDR3 extends over 13 amino acids. V lost 6 bases and J 6 bases, leaving 15 bases between the germline ends. Germline loops: CDR1 SNHLY, CDR2 FYNNEI.

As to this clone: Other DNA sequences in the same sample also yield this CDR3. Here the CDR3 DNA reads TGTGCCAGCAGCCTTGACAGGGCCTACGAGCAGTACTTC. Translating it yields CASSLDRAYEQYF. This rearrangement joins TRBV5-6 to TRBJ2-7, with 7 bases that match TRBD1. CDR1 is SGHDT and CDR2 is YYEEEE in the germline V gene. V gave up 4 bases and J gave up 2 bases; unmatched junction bases: 3. This CDR3 spans 13 amino acids.

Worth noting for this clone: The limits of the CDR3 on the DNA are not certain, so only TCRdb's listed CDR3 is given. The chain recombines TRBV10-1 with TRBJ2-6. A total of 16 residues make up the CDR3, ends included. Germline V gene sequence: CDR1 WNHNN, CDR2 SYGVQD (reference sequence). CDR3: CASSSSHPSGANVLTF.

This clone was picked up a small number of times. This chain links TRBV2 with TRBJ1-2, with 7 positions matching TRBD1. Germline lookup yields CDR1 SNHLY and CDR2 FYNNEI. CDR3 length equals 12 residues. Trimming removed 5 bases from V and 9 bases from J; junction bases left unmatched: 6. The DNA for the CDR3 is TGTGCCAGCAGTCGACAGGGTAATCGCTACACCTTC. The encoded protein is CASSRQGNRYTF. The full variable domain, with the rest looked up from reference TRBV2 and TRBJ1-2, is EPEVTQTPSHQVTQMGQEVILRCVPISNHLYFYWYRQILGQKVEFLVSFYNNEISEKSEIFDDQFSVERPDGSNFTLKIRSTKLEDSAMYFCASSRQGNRYTFGSGTRLTVV.

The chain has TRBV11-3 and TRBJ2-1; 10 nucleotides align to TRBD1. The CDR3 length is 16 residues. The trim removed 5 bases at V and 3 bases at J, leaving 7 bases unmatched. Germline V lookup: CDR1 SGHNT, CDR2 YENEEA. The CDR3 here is CASSAQGQGNYNEQFF. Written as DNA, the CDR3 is TGTGCCAGCAGCGCCCAGGGACAGGGGAACTACAATGAGCAGTTCTTC.

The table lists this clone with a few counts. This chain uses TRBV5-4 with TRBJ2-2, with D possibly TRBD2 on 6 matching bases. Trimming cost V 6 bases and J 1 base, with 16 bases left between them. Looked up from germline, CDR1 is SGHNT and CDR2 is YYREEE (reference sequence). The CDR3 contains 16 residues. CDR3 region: CASMAGTGLNTGELFF. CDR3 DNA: TGTGCCAGCATGGCGGGAACGGGACTGAACACCGGGGAGCTGTTTTTT. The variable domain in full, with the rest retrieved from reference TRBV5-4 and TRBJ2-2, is ETGVTQSPTHLIKTRGQQVTLRCSSQSGHNTVSWYQQALGQGPQFIFQYYREEENGRGNFPPRFSGLQFPNYSSELNVNALELDDSALYLCASMAGTGLNTGELFFGEGSRLTVL.

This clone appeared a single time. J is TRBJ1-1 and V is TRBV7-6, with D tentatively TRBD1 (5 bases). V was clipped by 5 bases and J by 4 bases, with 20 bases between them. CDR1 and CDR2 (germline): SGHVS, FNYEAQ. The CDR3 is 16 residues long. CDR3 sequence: CASSAFTRTGGTEAFF. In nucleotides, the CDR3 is TGTGCCAGCAGCGCATTCACGAGGACGGGGGGCACTGAAGCTTTCTTT. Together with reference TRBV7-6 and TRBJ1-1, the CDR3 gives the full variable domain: GAGVSQSPRYKVTKRGQDVALRCDPISGHVSLYWYRQALGQGPEFLTYFNYEAQQDKSGLPNDRFSAERPEGSISTLTIQRTEQRDSAMYRCASSAFTRTGGTEAFFGQGTRLTVV.

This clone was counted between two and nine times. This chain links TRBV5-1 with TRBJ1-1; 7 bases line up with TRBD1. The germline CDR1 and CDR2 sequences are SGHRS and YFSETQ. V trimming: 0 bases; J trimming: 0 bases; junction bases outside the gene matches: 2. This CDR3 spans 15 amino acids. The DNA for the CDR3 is TGCGCCAGCAGCTTGGGGGGACAGATGAACACTGAAGCTTTCTTT. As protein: CASSLGGQMNTEAFF.

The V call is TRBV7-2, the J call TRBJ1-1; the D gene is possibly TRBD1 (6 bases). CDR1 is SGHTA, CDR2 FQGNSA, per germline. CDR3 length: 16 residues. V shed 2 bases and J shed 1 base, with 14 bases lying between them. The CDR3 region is CASSLRMGQSNTEAFF. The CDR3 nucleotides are TGTGCCAGCAGCTTAAGGATGGGACAATCGAACACTGAAGCTTTCTTT.

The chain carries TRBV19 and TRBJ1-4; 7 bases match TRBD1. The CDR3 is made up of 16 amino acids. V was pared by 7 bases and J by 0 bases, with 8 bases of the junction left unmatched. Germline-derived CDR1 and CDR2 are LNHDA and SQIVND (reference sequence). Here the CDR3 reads CASNSRGGTTNEKLFF. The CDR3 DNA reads TGTGCCAGTAATAGCAGGGGGGGAACAACTAATGAAAAACTGTTTTTT.

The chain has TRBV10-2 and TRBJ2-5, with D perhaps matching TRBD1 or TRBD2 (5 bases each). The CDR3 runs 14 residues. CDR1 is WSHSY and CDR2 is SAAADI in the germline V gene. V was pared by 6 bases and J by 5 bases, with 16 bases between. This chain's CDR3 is CASSRDPTWETQYF. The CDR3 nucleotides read TGCGCCAGCAGCAGGGACCCCACCTGGGAGACCCAGTACTTC.

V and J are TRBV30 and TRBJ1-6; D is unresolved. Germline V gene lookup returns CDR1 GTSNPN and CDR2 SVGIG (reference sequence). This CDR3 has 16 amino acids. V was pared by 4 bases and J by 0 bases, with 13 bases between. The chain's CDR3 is CAWKAVARSYNSPLHF. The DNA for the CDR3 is TGTGCCTGGAAAGCAGTTGCTCGCTCCTATAATTCACCCCTCCACTTT.

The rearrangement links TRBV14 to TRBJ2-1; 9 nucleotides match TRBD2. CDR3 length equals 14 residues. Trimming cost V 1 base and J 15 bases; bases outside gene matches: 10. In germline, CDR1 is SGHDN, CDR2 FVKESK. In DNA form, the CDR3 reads TGTGCCAGCAGCCAAGCTACGATAGCGGGGGCGTTGTTCTTC. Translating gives CASSQATIAGALFF.

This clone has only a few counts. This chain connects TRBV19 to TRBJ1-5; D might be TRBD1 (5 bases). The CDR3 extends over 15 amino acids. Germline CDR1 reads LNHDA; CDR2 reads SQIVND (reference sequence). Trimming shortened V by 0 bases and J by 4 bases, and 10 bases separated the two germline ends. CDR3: CASSIDPQGNQPQHF. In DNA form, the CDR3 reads TGTGCCAGTAGTATAGATCCCCAGGGAAATCAGCCCCAGCATTTT.

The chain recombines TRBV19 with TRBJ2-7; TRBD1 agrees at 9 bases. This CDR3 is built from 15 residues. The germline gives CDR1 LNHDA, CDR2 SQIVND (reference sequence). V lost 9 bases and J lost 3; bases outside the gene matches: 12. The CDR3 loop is CASSAPDRGSYEQYF. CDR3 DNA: TGTGCCAGCAGCGCACCGGACAGGGGAAGCTACGAGCAGTACTTC.

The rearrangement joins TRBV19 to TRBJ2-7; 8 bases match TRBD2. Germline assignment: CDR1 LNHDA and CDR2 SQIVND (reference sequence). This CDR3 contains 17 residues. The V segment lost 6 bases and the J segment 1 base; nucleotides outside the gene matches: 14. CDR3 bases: TGTGCCAGTAGACCCGGGTCTGCGGGAGGACGGTCCTACGAGCAGTACTTC. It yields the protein CASRPGSAGGRSYEQYF.

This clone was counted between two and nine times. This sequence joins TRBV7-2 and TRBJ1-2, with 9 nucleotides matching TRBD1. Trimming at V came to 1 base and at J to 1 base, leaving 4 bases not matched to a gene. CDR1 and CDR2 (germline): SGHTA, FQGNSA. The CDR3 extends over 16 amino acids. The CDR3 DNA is TGTGCCAGCAGCTTAGAGGGGACAGGGATTAACTATGGCTACACCTTC. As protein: CASSLEGTGINYGYTF.

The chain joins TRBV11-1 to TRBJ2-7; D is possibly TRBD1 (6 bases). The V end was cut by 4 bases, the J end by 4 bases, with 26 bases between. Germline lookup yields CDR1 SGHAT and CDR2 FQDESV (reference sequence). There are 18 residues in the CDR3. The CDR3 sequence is CASSSAAPGVIGKYEQYF. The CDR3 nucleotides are TGTGCCAGCAGCTCGGCGGCCCCAGGGGTTATCGGAAAATACGAGCAGTACTTC.

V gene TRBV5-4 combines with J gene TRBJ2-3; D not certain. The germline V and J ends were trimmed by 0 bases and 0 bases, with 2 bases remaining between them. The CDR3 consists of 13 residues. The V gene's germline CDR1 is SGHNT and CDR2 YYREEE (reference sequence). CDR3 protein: CASSLDSTDTQYF. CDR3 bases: TGTGCCAGCAGCTTGGACAGCACAGATACGCAGTATTTT.

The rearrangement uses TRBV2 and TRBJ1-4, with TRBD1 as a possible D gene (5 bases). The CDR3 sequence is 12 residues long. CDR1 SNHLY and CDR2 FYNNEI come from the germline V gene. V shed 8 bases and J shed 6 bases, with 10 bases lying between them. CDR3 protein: CASEGGDEKLFF. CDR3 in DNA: TGTGCCAGCGAGGGAGGGGATGAAAAACTGTTTTTT.

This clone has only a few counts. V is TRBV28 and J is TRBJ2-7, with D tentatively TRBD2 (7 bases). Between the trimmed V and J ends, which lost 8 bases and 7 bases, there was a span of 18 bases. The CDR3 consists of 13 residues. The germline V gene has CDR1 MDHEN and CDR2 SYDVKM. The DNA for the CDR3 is TGTGCCAGCGGGACTGGCGGGGGCAGGGAGCAGTACTTC. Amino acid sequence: CASGTGGGREQYF.